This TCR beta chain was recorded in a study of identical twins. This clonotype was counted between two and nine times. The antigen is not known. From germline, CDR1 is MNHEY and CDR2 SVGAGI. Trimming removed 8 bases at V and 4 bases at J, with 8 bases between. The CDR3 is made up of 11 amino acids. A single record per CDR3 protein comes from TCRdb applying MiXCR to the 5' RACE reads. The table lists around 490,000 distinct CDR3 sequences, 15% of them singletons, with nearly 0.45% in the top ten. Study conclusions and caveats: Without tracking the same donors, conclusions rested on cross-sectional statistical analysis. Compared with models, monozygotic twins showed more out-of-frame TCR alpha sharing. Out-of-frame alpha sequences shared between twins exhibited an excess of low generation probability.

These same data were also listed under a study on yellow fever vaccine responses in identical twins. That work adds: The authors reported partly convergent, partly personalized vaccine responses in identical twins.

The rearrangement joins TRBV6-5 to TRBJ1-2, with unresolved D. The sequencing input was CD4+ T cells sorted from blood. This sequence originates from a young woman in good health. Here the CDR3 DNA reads TGTGCCAGCGGTACAGCCTATGGCTACACCTTC. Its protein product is CASGTAYGYTF.